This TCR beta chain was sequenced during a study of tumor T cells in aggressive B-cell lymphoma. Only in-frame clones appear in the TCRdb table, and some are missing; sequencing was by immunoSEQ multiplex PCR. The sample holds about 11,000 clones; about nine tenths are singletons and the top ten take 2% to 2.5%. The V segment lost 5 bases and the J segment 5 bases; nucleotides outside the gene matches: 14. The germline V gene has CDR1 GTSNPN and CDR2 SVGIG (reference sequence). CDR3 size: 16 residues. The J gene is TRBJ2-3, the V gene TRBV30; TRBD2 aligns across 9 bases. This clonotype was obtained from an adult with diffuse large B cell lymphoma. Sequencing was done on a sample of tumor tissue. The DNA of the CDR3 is TGTGCCTGGGCTGAGGGTAGCGGGGGTTTGGAAGATACGCAGTATTTT. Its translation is CAWAEGSGGLEDTQYF.